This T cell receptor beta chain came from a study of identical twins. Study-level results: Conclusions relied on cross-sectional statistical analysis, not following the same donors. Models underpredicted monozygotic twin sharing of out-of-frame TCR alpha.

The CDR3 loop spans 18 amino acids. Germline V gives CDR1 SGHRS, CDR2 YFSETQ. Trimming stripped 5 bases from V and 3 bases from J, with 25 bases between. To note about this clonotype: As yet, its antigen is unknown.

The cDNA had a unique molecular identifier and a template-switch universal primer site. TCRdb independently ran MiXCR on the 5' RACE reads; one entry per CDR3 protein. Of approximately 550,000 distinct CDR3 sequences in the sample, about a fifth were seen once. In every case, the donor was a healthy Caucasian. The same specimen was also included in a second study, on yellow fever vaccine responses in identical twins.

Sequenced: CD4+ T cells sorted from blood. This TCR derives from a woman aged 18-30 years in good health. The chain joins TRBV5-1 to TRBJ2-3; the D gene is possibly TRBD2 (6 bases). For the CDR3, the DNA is TGCGCCAGCAGATTTCGGGGGACCCCCCTGGAGGGAACAGATACGCAGTATTTT. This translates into CASRFRGTPLEGTDTQYF.